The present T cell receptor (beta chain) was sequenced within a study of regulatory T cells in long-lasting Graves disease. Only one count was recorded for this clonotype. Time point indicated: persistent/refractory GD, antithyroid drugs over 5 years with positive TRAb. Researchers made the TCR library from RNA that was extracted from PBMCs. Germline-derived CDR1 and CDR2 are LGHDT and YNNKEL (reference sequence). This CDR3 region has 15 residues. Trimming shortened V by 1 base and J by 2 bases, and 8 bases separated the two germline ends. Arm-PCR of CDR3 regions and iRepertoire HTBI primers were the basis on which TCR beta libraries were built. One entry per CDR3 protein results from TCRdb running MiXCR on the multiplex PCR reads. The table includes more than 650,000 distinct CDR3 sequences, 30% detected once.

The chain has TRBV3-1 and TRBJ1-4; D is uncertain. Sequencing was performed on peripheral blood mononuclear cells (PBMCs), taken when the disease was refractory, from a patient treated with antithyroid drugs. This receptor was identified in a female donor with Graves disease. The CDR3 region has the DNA TGTGCCAGCAGCCAAGTCCACGGGACTAATGAAAAACTGTTTTTT. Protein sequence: CASSQVHGTNEKLFF.